Shown below are 29 T cell receptor beta chains from a single sample sequenced in a study of regulatory T cells in long-lasting Graves disease. Building the TCR beta libraries relied on iRepertoire HTBI primers, and CDR3 regions underwent Arm-PCR. TCRdb recomputed calls from the multiplex PCR reads with MiXCR, one row per CDR3 protein. Of approximately 250,000 distinct CDR3 sequences listed, 18% were seen once; the top ten hold roughly 23%. Time point of the sample: newly diagnosed GD, antithyroid drugs for less than 3 months. PBMC RNA was the source of the TCR library. Sequencing was performed on peripheral blood mononuclear cells (PBMCs), taken at new diagnosis, from a patient treated with antithyroid drugs. The origin of the receptors is a female donor with Graves disease.

This clonotype was seen a handful of times. This rearrangement joins TRBV2 to TRBJ2-1, with D perhaps matching TRBD1 (5 bases). The CDR3 sequence is 14 residues long. Germline V gene lookup returns CDR1 SNHLY and CDR2 FYNNEI. Deletions cut 6 bases from V and 9 bases from J, with 18 bases between. CDR3: CASSLARQSFEQFF. DNA for the CDR3: TGTGCCAGCAGCTTGGCGAGACAGTCTTTTGAGCAGTTCTTC.

This clonotype was recorded many times. The chain links TRBV7-2 to TRBJ2-3, with a possible D match to TRBD2 (7 bases). The CDR3 extends over 15 amino acids. Trimming took 2 bases from V and 4 from J, leaving 13 bases between them. Germline loops: CDR1 SGHTA, CDR2 FQGNSA. CDR3 DNA sequence: TGTGCCAGCAGCTTATCCGGAGGGGGGGCAGATACGCAGTATTTT. It yields the protein CASSLSGGGADTQYF.

This clonotype was detected ten times or more. The chain employs TRBV24-1 and TRBJ1-1; no clear D. Germline lookup yields CDR1 KGHDR and CDR2 SFDVKD. This CDR3 is 12 amino acids long. Trimming took 4 bases from V and 3 from J, leaving 5 bases between them. CDR3 loop: CATSESDTEAFF. The CDR3 region has the DNA TGTGCCACCAGTGAGAGTGACACTGAAGCTTTCTTT.

There are many counts of this clonotype. The chain carries TRBV2 and TRBJ2-1; D is unresolved. Germline assignment: CDR1 SNHLY and CDR2 FYNNEI. V was clipped by 4 bases and J by 5 bases, with 3 bases between them. This CDR3 has 11 residues. This CDR3 reads CASSADNEQFF. The CDR3 DNA sequence: TGTGCCAGCAGTGCGGACAATGAGCAGTTCTTC.

Concerning this clonotype itself: Since a much larger clone is just one base distant, this may be a read error. The chain employs TRBV19 and TRBJ1-6; possibly TRBD1 for D (6 bases). Per the germline V gene, CDR1 is LNHDA and CDR2 is SQIVND (reference sequence). Trimming removed 0 bases from V and 9 bases from J, with 9 bases in between. The CDR3 loop spans 14 amino acids. The CDR3 nucleotides are TGTGCCAGTAGTATAGATCTCAGGGGTTCACCCCTCCACTTT. This codes for CASSIDLRGSPLHF.

This clonotype has a count of ten or more. V gene TRBV28 combines with J gene TRBJ2-5; D is perhaps TRBD2 (5 bases). CDR1 is MDHEN and CDR2 is SYDVKM in the germline V gene. The ends were cut back, 5 bases at V and 4 bases at J, with 20 bases in the middle. The CDR3 is 16 amino acids. CDR3 residues: CASSERSLGGGETQYF. Written as DNA, the CDR3 is TGTGCCAGCAGTGAGCGCTCTTTAGGAGGAGGAGAGACCCAGTACTTC.

This clonotype has only a few counts. The rearrangement joins TRBV9 to TRBJ2-1; TRBD1 matches 8 bases. CDR1 SGDLS and CDR2 YYNGEE come from the germline V gene. Unmatched junction bases numbered 3, after V lost 0 bases and J lost 4 bases. There are 15 residues in the CDR3. The DNA for the CDR3 is TGTGCCAGCAGCGTAGAGCAGGGGGCATACAATGAGCAGTTCTTC. This encodes CASSVEQGAYNEQFF.

This clonotype has a single count. The V gene is TRBV11-1, the J gene TRBJ1-5; D might be TRBD1 (5 bases). The ends were cut back, 10 bases at V and 1 base at J, with 17 bases in the middle. The CDR3 totals 15 residues. Per the germline V gene, CDR1 is SGHAT and CDR2 is FQDESV (reference sequence). The CDR3 coding sequence is TGTGCCACCACAACTCAGGGCGGCAGCAATCAGCCCCAGCATTTT. This translates into CATTTQGGSNQPQHF.

This clonotype was seen repeatedly, ten times or more. The J gene is TRBJ1-1, the V gene TRBV28; D gene uncertain. The CDR3 totals 12 residues. V lost 4 bases, J lost 2 bases, and 5 bases lay in between. Looked up from germline, CDR1 is MDHEN and CDR2 is SYDVKM. CDR3 sequence reads: CASSSVNTEAFF. The CDR3 DNA sequence: TGTGCCAGCAGTTCGGTCAACACTGAAGCTTTCTTT.

At least ten counts were recorded for this clonotype. V gene TRBV7-9 combines with J gene TRBJ2-5; D is perhaps TRBD2 (6 bases). The CDR3 covers 16 residues. In germline, CDR1 is SEHNR, CDR2 FQNEAQ (reference sequence). The germline V and J ends were trimmed by 5 bases and 2 bases, with 18 bases remaining between them. The DNA for the CDR3 is TGTGCCAGCAGCGCCGGGGCGGGATGGGAACAAGAGACCCAGTACTTC. Protein product: CASSAGAGWEQETQYF. Complete variable domain (other parts from reference TRBV7-9 and TRBJ2-5): DTGVSQNPRHKITKRGQNVTFRCDPISEHNRLYWYRQTLGQGPEFLTYFQNEAQLEKSRLLSDRFSAERPKGSFSTLEIQRTEQGDSAMYLCASSAGAGWEQETQYFGPGTRLLVL.

The rearrangement uses TRBV10-3 and TRBJ2-7, with TRBD2 identical over 8 bases. Germline V gene sequence: CDR1 ENHRY, CDR2 SYGVKD. V lost 3 bases and J lost 5; bases outside the gene matches: 18. The CDR3 extends over 18 amino acids. The CDR3: CAISDHDFAGAGDDEQYF. For the CDR3, the DNA is TGTGCCATCAGTGACCACGACTTTGCAGGAGCGGGAGACGACGAGCAGTACTTC.

This clonotype was picked up many times. The rearrangement uses TRBV6-5 and TRBJ1-1; D remains ambiguous. The germline V and J ends were trimmed by 2 bases and 6 bases, with 10 bases remaining between them. This CDR3 is 13 amino acids long. Germline CDR1 is MNHEY and CDR2 is SVGAGI. The CDR3 loop reads CASSYVGRAEAFF. CDR3 nucleotide sequence: TGTGCCAGCAGTTACGTGGGGAGGGCTGAAGCTTTCTTT.

In this sample, this clonotype turned up many times. The V call is TRBV5-4, the J call TRBJ2-1, with 11 nucleotides matching TRBD2. Per the germline V gene, CDR1 is SGHNT and CDR2 is YYREEE (reference sequence). CDR3 length: 19 residues. Germline trimming cut 6 bases from V and 0 bases from J; bases unmatched to any gene: 14. The CDR3 sequence is CASTTGGLAETSSYNEQFF. The CDR3 coding sequence is TGTGCCAGCACCACGGGGGGACTAGCGGAGACTAGCTCCTACAATGAGCAGTTCTTC.

V usage is TRBV11-2 and J usage is TRBJ1-1, with D possibly matching TRBD1 (6 bases). CDR3 length equals 13 residues. CDR1 and CDR2 from the germline V gene are SGHAT and FQNNGV. V was trimmed by 1 base and J by 5 bases, leaving 8 bases between them. DNA of the CDR3: TGTGCCAGCAGCTTAGTCCAGGGGACTGAAGCTTTCTTT. It encodes CASSLVQGTEAFF. The full variable domain, its missing parts supplied by reference TRBV11-2 and TRBJ1-1, is EAGVAQSPRYKIIEKRQSVAFWCNPISGHATLYWYQQILGQGPKLLIQFQNNGVVDDSQLPKDRFSAERLKGVDSTLKIQPAKLEDSAVYLCASSLVQGTEAFFGQGTRLTVV.

This clonotype was seen at least ten times. The V call is TRBV2, the J call TRBJ1-1; 7 nucleotides align to TRBD1. The V gene's germline CDR1 is SNHLY and CDR2 FYNNEI. The CDR3 totals 12 residues. V gave up 6 bases and J gave up 3 bases; unmatched junction bases: 1. In DNA form, the CDR3 reads TGTGCCAGCAGACAGGGGCACACTGAAGCTTTCTTT. It translates to CASRQGHTEAFF.

This clonotype was seen a single time. This chain joins TRBV5-1 and TRBJ2-7, with D uncertain. Trimming removed 1 base at V and 3 bases at J, with 8 bases between. The CDR3 is made up of 13 amino acids. The germline gives CDR1 SGHRS, CDR2 YFSETQ. CDR3 sequence (DNA): TGCGCCAGCAGCTTGAACGACAACTACGAGCAGTACTTC. Amino acid sequence: CASSLNDNYEQYF.

This clonotype appeared many times. The J gene is TRBJ1-6, the V gene TRBV30; the D is unclear. V was pared by 1 base and J by 0 bases, with 13 bases between. Germline V gene data show CDR1 as GTSNPN and CDR2 as SVGIG (reference sequence). The CDR3 has 17 amino acids. The CDR3 coding sequence is TGTGCCTGGAGTGAGGCGGGGAGACTCTCCTATAATTCACCCCTCCACTTT. Amino acid sequence: CAWSEAGRLSYNSPLHF.

This clonotype was counted at least ten times. The chain uses TRBV2 and TRBJ1-2; D unresolved. This CDR3 comprises 12 residues. Germline CDR1 reads SNHLY; CDR2 reads FYNNEI. V was shortened by 5 bases and J by 4 bases, with 8 bases between the two germline ends. As DNA, the CDR3 is TGTGCCAGCAGTCTAACCCCCTATGGCTACACCTTC. It encodes CASSLTPYGYTF.

This clonotype was seen at least ten times. The V gene is TRBV2, the J gene TRBJ1-1; 8 bases match TRBD1. The J segment lost 1 base and the V segment lost 5 bases, leaving 15 bases of the junction unmatched. The CDR3 consists of 18 residues. Per germline, CDR1 SNHLY and CDR2 FYNNEI. CDR3 amino acids: CASSTRGQGIPPNTEAFF. In nucleotides, the CDR3 is TGTGCCAGCAGTACCCGCGGACAGGGAATACCCCCGAACACTGAAGCTTTCTTT.

This chain uses TRBV7-2 with TRBJ2-3; 7 bases are a match to TRBD2. Trimming cost V 0 bases and J 5 bases; bases outside gene matches: 11. CDR1 SGHTA and CDR2 FQGNSA come from the germline V gene. The CDR3 is 17 amino acids. CDR3: CASSLAGFAGEIDTQYF. The CDR3 bases are TGTGCCAGCAGCTTAGCGGGGTTTGCGGGAGAGATAGATACGCAGTATTTT.

This clonotype was seen ten or more times. The rearrangement links TRBV6-2 or TRBV6-3 to TRBJ2-1, with TRBD2 identical over 7 bases. The junction had 6 bases not matched to a gene; V was cut back by 8 bases and J by 2 bases. Germline CDR1 MNHEY, CDR2 SVGEGT. CDR3 length: 14 amino acids. The DNA for the CDR3 is TGTGCCAGCGCCGACGCGGGAGCCTACAATGAGCAGTTCTTC. This encodes CASADAGAYNEQFF.

This clonotype was picked up many times. The CDR3 reads CASSLGQGNVRTEAFF. CDR3 sequence (DNA): TGTGCCAGCAGCTTAGGCCAGGGGAATGTAAGGACTGAAGCTTTCTTT. The chain uses TRBV7-2 and TRBJ1-1; possible D gene TRBD1, 6 bases. Germline assignment: CDR1 SGHTA and CDR2 FQGNSA. V lost 1 base and J 5 bases, leaving 17 bases between the germline ends. The CDR3 loop spans 16 amino acids.

This clonotype was recorded many times. The chain joins TRBV9 to TRBJ1-2, with D possibly TRBD1 on 5 matching bases. The germline V gene has CDR1 SGDLS and CDR2 YYNGEE. The CDR3 is made up of 14 amino acids. V lost 0 bases to trimming and J lost 6 bases, with 12 bases between them. CDR3 protein: CASSVDVGTDGYTF. The CDR3 DNA reads TGTGCCAGCAGCGTAGATGTGGGGACGGATGGCTACACCTTC.

CDR3 region: CASRLGVEQYF. DNA of the CDR3: TGTGCCAGCAGATTGGGGGTTGAGCAGTACTTC. The rearrangement uses TRBV11-2 and TRBJ2-7, with D possibly called TRBD1 or TRBD2 (5 bases each). Germline V gene lookup returns CDR1 SGHAT and CDR2 FQNNGV. The CDR3 length is 11 residues. Trimming took 6 bases from V and 7 from J, leaving 10 bases between them. The full variable domain, in which reference TRBV11-2 and TRBJ2-7 provide the parts outside the CDR3, is EAGVAQSPRYKIIEKRQSVAFWCNPISGHATLYWYQQILGQGPKLLIQFQNNGVVDDSQLPKDRFSAERLKGVDSTLKIQPAKLEDSAVYLCASRLGVEQYFGPGTRLTVT.

This clonotype was recorded at least ten times. The V and J genes are TRBV18 and TRBJ2-3, with TRBD2 matching over 11 bases. Germline V gives CDR1 KGHSH, CDR2 LQKENI. The CDR3 contains 13 residues. V shed 3 bases, J shed 8 bases, and the junction held 1 base outside the gene matches. CDR3 region: CASSPGLAATQYF. CDR3 DNA: TGTGCCAGCTCACCGGGACTAGCGGCTACGCAGTATTTT.

This clonotype showed up many times. The chain has TRBV11-3 and TRBJ2-7; D unclear. The CDR3 has 14 residues. V lost 6 bases and J lost 2, with 14 bases in between. Germline V lookup: CDR1 SGHNT, CDR2 YENEEA. The CDR3: CASSREVPTYEQYF. The CDR3 coding sequence is TGTGCCAGCAGTAGAGAAGTACCGACCTACGAGCAGTACTTC. The full variable domain, with the rest looked up from reference TRBV11-3 and TRBJ2-7, is EAGVVQSPRYKIIEKKQPVAFWCNPISGHNTLYWYLQNLGQGPELLIRYENEEAVDDSQLPKDRFSAERLKGVDSTLKIQPAELGDSAVYLCASSREVPTYEQYFGPGTRLTVT.

This chain uses TRBV24-1 with TRBJ2-1, with 10 bases that match TRBD2. CDR1 is KGHDR, CDR2 SFDVKD, per germline. The junction had 8 bases not matched to a gene; V was cut back by 5 bases and J by 8 bases. CDR3 length equals 15 residues. As DNA, the CDR3 is TGTGCCACCAGTGTTCGCAGCGGGAGGGCCCATGAGCAGTTCTTC. Translated, it gives CATSVRSGRAHEQFF.

V and J are TRBV19 and TRBJ2-7; 9 bases are a match to TRBD1. The CDR3 covers 13 residues. V trimming: 10 bases; J trimming: 2 bases; junction bases outside the gene matches: 6. Germline V gene lookup returns CDR1 LNHDA and CDR2 SQIVND (reference sequence). This CDR3 reads CATRDRATYEQYF. The CDR3 DNA is TGTGCCACCCGGGACAGGGCTACCTACGAGCAGTACTTC.

As regards this clonotype: This may be a read error: a much more frequent sequence differs by one nucleotide. The chain combines TRBV20-1 with TRBJ1-1, with D uncertain. Trimming left V 5 bases short and J 7 bases short, with 14 bases between. Germline-derived CDR1 and CDR2 are DFQATT and SNEGSKA (reference sequence). The CDR3 is made up of 12 amino acids. For the CDR3, the DNA is TGCAGTGCTCCGATAGGGTTCGGTGAAGCTTTCTTT. It codes for CSAPIGFGEAFF.